These T cell receptor beta chains were read from a single sample in a study of shared T cell receptors in the human thymus. Measured with immunoSEQ multiplex PCR; TCRdb has only the in-frame clones, and not every one. The sample shows 650,000 to 950,000 clones, 80% to 90% of them seen only once. This sample was also put to use in a study of human thymus T cells.

The sequenced material came from thymocytes. The receptors originated from a girl less than two years old with a congenital heart defect. The CDR3 runs from the conserved cysteine through the conserved F or W. D genes are given only for firm matches. The listing skips clone size in some rows; elsewhere it reads once, few, many or a size class.

19	TRBV7-8	TRBJ1-1	NA	TRBD1	CASSPTPGQGAVDETEAFF	TGTGCCAGCAGCCCAACGCCTGGACAGGGGGCTGTGGACGAGACTGAAGCTTTCTTT
18	TRBV6-1	TRBJ1-4	NA	NA	CASSDLRGGYSFNEKLFF	TGTGCCAGCAGTGACCTCAGGGGCGGCTATTCTTTTAATGAAAAACTGTTTTTT
13	TRBV15	TRBJ2-7	NA	TRBD1	CATSGQGANEQYF	TGTGCCACCAGCGGACAGGGGGCGAACGAGCAGTACTTC
17	TRBV11-2	TRBJ2-4	once	TRBD1	CASSLENRQGPKNIQYF	TGTGCCAGCAGCTTAGAGAATCGACAGGGGCCTAAAAACATTCAGTACTTC
12	TRBV29-1	TRBJ1-2	NA	NA	CSVEAGADGYTF	TGCAGCGTTGAGGCAGGGGCGGATGGCTACACCTTC
16	TRBV28	TRBJ2-7	NA	NA	CASSLCGRNFTYEQYF	TGTGCCAGCAGTTTATGTGGGCGTAACTTCACCTACGAGCAGTACTTC
13	TRBV19	TRBJ1-1	once	NA	CASTTRGYTEAFF	TGTGCCAGTACCACCCGGGGGTACACTGAAGCTTTCTTT
16	TRBV5-1	TRBJ2-7	NA	TRBD2	CASSPRLAGDAYEQYF	TGCGCCAGCAGCCCAAGACTAGCGGGGGACGCCTACGAGCAGTACTTC
12	TRBV29-1	TRBJ1-2	NA	TRBD1	CSAEDRDYGYTF	TGCAGCGCCGAAGACAGGGACTATGGCTACACCTTC
16	TRBV6-6	TRBJ2-1	NA	TRBD2	CASSPLAGGLYNEQFF	TGTGCCAGCAGTCCCCTAGCGGGGGGGCTCTACAATGAGCAGTTCTTC
14	TRBV10-2	TRBJ1-2	NA	NA	CASSDLGTPYGYTF	TGCGCCAGCAGTGACCTCGGGACACCTTATGGCTACACCTTC
16	TRBV4-3	TRBJ1-6	once	NA	CASSQARGPRGSPLHF	TGCGCCAGCAGCCAAGCTAGAGGCCCCCGGGGTTCACCCCTCCACTTT